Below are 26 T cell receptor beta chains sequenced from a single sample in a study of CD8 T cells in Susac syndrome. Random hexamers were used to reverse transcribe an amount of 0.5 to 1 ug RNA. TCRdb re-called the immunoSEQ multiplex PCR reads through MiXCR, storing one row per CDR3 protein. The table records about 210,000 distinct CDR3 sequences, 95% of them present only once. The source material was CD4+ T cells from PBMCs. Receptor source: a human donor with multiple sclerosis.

CDR3 protein: CASSFQGNQPQHF. The DNA of the CDR3 is TGTGCCAGCAGCTTCCAGGGCAATCAGCCCCAGCATTTT. The J gene is TRBJ1-5, the V gene TRBV7-2; D is uncertain. In germline, CDR1 is SGHTA, CDR2 FQGNSA. This CDR3 spans 13 amino acids. Between the trimmed V and J ends, which lost 3 bases and 2 bases, there was a span of 5 bases.

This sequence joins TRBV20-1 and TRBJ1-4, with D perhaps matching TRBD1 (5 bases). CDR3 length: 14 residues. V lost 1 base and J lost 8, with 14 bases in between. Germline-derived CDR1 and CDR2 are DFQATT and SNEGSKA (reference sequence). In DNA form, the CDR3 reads TGCAGTGCTAGAGGGCACTCAGAGGGGGAAAAACTGTTTTTT. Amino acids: CSARGHSEGEKLFF.

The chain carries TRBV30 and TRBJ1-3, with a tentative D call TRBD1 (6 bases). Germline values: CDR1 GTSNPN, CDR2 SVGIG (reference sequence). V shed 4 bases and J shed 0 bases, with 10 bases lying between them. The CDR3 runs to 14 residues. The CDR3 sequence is CAWTTGFSGNTIYF. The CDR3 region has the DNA TGTGCCTGGACCACAGGGTTCTCTGGAAACACCATATATTTT.

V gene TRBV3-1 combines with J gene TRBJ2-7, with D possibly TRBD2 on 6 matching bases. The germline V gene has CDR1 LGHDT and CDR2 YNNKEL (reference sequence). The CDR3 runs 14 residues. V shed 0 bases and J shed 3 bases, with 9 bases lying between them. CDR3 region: CASSQEGGNYEQYF. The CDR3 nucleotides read TGTGCCAGCAGCCAAGAAGGCGGGAACTACGAGCAGTACTTC.

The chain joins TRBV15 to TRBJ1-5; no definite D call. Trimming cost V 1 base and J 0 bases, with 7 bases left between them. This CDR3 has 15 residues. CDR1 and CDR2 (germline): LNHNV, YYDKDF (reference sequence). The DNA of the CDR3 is TGTGCCACCAGCAGAGGAGTGATTAGCAATCAGCCCCAGCATTTT. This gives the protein CATSRGVISNQPQHF.

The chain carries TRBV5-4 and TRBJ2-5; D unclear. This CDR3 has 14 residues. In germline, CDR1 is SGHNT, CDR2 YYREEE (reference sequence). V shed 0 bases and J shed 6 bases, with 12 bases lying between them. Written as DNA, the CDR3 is TGTGCCAGCAGCTTGGCGGTGGGTATACAGACCCAGTACTTC. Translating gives CASSLAVGIQTQYF.

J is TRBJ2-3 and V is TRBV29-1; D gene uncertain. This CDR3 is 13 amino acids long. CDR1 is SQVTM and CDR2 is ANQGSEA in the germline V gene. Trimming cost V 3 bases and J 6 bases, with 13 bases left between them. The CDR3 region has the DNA TGCAGCGTTGAGATAGGGTACGGTGATACGCAGTATTTT. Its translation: CSVEIGYGDTQYF.

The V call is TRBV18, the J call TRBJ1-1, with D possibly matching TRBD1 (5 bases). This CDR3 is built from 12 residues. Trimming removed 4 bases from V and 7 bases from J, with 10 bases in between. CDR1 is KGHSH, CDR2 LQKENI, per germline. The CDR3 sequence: CASSLSGDEAFF. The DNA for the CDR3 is TGTGCCAGCTCACTATCGGGGGATGAAGCTTTCTTT.

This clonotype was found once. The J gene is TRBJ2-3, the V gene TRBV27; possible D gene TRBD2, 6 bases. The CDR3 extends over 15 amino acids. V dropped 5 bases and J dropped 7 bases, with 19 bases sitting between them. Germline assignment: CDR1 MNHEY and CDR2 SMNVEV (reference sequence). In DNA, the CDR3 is TGTGCCAGCAGTCCCAAGGGGCCCCGCGGGAATACGCAGTATTTT. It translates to CASSPKGPRGNTQYF.

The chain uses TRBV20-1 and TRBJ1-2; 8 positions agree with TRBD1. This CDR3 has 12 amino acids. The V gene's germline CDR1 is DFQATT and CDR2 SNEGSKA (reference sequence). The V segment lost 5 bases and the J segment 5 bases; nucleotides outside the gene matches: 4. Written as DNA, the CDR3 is TGCAGTGCTGCCACAGGGGGGTATGGCTACACCTTC. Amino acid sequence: CSAATGGYGYTF.

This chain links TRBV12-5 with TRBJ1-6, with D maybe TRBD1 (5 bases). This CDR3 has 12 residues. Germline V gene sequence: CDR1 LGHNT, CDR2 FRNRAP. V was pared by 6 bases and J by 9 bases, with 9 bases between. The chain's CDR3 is CASGDIPSPLHF. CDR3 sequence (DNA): TGTGCTAGTGGGGACATTCCTTCACCCCTCCACTTT.

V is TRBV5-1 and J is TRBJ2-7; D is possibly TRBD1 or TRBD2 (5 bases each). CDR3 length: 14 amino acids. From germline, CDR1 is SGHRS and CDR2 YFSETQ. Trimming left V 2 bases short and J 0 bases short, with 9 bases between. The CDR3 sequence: CASSLSGSSYEQYF. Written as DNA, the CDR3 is TGCGCCAGCAGCTTATCAGGGAGCTCCTACGAGCAGTACTTC.

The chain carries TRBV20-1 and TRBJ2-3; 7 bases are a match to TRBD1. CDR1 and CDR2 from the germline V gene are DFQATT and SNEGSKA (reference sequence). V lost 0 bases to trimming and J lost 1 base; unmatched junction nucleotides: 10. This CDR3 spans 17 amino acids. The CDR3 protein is CSARDSRGREGTDTQYF. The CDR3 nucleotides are TGCAGTGCTAGAGATTCGAGGGGGCGCGAGGGCACAGATACGCAGTATTTT.

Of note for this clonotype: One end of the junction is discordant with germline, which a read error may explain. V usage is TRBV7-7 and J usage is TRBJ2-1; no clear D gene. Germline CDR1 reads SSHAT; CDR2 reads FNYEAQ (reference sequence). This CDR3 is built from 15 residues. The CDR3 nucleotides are TGTGCTAGCAGCTTGGGCCCATCCATTTACAATGAGCAGTTCTTC. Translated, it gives CASSLGPSIYNEQFF.

CDR3: CAISAQDNYEQYV. The CDR3 bases are TGTGCCATCAGTGCCCAAGACAACTACGAGCAGTACGTC. V gene TRBV10-3 combines with J gene TRBJ2-7, with unresolved D. The V gene lost 4 bases and the J gene lost 3 bases, with 10 bases spanning the gap. The V gene's germline CDR1 is ENHRY and CDR2 SYGVKD. This CDR3 has 13 residues.

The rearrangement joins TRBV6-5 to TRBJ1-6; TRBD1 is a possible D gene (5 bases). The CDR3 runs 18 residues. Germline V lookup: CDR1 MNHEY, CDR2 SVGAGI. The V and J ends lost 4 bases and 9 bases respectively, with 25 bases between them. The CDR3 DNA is TGTGCCAGCAGTTCCTCCGGGACCGTCTTTCCCCGGGGTTCACCCCTCCACTTT. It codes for CASSSSGTVFPRGSPLHF.

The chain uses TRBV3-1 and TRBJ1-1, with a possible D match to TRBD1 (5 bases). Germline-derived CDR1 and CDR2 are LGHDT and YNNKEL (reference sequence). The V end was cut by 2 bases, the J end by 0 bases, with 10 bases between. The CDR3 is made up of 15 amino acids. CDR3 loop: CASSQQGLVNTEAFF. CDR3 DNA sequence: TGTGCCAGCAGCCAACAGGGCCTGGTGAACACTGAAGCTTTCTTT.

This CDR3 is CASSQWEGNIQYF. CDR3 DNA sequence: TGTGCCAGCAGCCAATGGGAGGGCAACATTCAGTACTTC. The chain couples TRBV16 to TRBJ2-4, with 7 bases lining up with TRBD2. This CDR3 comprises 13 residues. The V and J ends lost 1 base and 7 bases, in that order; junction bases with no gene match: 1. CDR1 and CDR2 from the germline V gene are KGHSY and FQNENV.

In DNA, the CDR3 is TGTGCCAGCAGCCAAGAGGGGCAGGTCTACGAGCAGTACTTC. Its translation: CASSQEGQVYEQYF. This chain uses TRBV3-1 with TRBJ2-7, with a possible D match to TRBD1 (5 bases). V was clipped by 0 bases and J by 3 bases, with 9 bases between them. The CDR3 contains 14 residues. Germline V gene sequence: CDR1 LGHDT, CDR2 YNNKEL (reference sequence).

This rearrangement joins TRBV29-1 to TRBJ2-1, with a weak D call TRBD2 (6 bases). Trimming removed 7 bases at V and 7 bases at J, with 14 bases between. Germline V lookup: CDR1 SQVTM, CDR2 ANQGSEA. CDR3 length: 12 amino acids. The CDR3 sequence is CSAFPGGNEQFF. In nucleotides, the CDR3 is TGCAGCGCATTTCCCGGGGGAAATGAGCAGTTCTTC.

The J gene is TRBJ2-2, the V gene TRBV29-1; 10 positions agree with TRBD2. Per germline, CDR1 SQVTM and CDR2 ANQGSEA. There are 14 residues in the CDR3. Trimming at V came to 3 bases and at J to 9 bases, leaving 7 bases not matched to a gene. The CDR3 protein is CSVDSGGPDRELFF. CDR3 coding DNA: TGCAGCGTTGATAGCGGGGGGCCCGACCGGGAGCTGTTTTTT.

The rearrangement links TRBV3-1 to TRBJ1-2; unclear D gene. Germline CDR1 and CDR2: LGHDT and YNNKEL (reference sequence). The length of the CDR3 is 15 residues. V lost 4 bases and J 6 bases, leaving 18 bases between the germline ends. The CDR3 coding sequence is TGTGCCAGCAGCCCCCGGTACGAGGGAAGGGATGGCTACACCTTC. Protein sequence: CASSPRYEGRDGYTF.

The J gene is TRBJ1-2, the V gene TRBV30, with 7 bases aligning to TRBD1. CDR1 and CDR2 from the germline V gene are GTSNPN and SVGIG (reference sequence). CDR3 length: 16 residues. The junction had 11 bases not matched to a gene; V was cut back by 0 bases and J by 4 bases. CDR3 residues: CAWSVPTAGGRYGYTF. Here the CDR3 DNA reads TGTGCCTGGAGTGTACCCACAGCAGGGGGTCGCTATGGCTACACCTTC. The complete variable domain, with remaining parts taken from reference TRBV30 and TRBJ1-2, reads SQTIHQWPATLVQPVGSPLSLECTVEGTSNPNLYWYRQAAGRGLQLLFYSVGIGQISSEVPQNLSASRPQDRQFILSSKKLLLSDSGFYLCAWSVPTAGGRYGYTFGSGTRLTVV.

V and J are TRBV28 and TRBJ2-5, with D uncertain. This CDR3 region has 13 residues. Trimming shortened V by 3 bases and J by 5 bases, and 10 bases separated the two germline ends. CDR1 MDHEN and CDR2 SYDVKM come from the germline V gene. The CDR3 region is CASSFNNGETQYF. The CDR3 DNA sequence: TGTGCCAGCAGTTTTAACAACGGGGAGACCCAGTACTTC.

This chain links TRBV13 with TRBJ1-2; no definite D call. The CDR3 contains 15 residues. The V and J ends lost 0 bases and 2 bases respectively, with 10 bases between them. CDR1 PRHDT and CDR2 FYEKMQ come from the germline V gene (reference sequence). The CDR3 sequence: CASSLGGRQNYGYTF. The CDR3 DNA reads TGTGCCAGCAGCTTAGGGGGGAGACAAAACTATGGCTACACCTTC.

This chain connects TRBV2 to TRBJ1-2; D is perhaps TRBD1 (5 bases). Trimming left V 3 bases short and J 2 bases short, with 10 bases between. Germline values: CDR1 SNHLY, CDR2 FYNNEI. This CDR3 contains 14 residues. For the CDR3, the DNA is TGTGCCAGCAGTGATTATCCAGGGAACTATGGCTACACCTTC. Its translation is CASSDYPGNYGYTF.